This TCR beta chain is from a study of PD-L1 blockade in urothelial cancer. Overall study: Blood analyses occurred 3 weeks (second dose) and 6 weeks post treatment start.

Clones were sequenced by immunoSEQ multiplex PCR, and TCRdb holds only the in-frame ones, with some missing. The sample has some 41,000 clones; more than 70% are singletons. Locally advanced or metastatic urothelial carcinoma affected the patients. This clone was seen just once. V lost 4 bases, J lost 3 bases, and 9 bases stayed unmatched. Germline-derived CDR1 and CDR2 are SNHLY and FYNNEI. The CDR3 is made up of 15 amino acids. The sequence was collected from a man older than 75 with urothelial cancer. Material: PBMCs, obtained around atezolizumab (anti-PD-L1) treatment. V is TRBV2 and J is TRBJ2-7, with 7 positions matching TRBD2. This chain's CDR3 is CASSAAGGSNYEQYF. CDR3 sequence (DNA): TGTGCCAGCAGTGCTGCTGGCGGGAGTAACTACGAGCAGTACTTC.